Listed here are 29 T cell receptor beta chains from one sample, sequenced in a study of OX40 agonist ivuxolimab in advanced cancers. The protocol was immunoSEQ multiplex PCR, while the TCRdb copy is restricted to in-frame clones and leaves out a portion. This sample has some 95,000 clones; around 85% occur once, and the top ten carry 0.5%. The sample consisted of CD4+ or CD8+ T cells sorted from blood, taken in a trial of the OX40 agonist ivuxolimab. These receptors were taken from an adult with an advanced solid tumor such as melanoma, head and neck, liver or kidney cancer.

The chain uses TRBV7-8 and TRBJ2-5, with 7 nucleotides matching TRBD1. The CDR3 contains 15 residues. Germline V CDR1 and CDR2: SGHVS, FQNEAQ. Germline trimming cut 0 bases from V and 2 bases from J; bases unmatched to any gene: 3. DNA of the CDR3: TGTGCCAGCAGCTTAGCGAACAGGGGACAAGAGACCCAGTACTTC. Translated: CASSLANRGQETQYF. The variable domain in full, completed from reference TRBV7-8 and TRBJ2-5, reads GAGVSQSPRYKVAKRGQDVALRCDPISGHVSLFWYQQALGQGPEFLTYFQNEAQLDKSGLPSDRFFAERPEGSVSTLKIQRTQQEDSAVYLCASSLANRGQETQYFGPGTRLLVL.

This clone was picked up one time. V gene TRBV6-1 combines with J gene TRBJ2-7, with D tentatively TRBD1 (6 bases). Trimming took off 4 bases at V and 0 bases at J, with 10 bases between the two ends. Germline CDR1 reads MNHNS; CDR2 reads SASEGT. The CDR3 loop spans 14 amino acids. Here the CDR3 DNA reads TGTGCCAGCAGTGCCCAGGGGAACTCCTACGAGCAGTACTTC. Protein product: CASSAQGNSYEQYF.

J is TRBJ1-6 and V is TRBV28; no reliable D call. Trimming removed 5 bases at V and 10 bases at J, with 24 bases between. The CDR3 is 17 amino acids. Germline CDR1 is MDHEN and CDR2 is SYDVKM. CDR3 loop: CASSDTGHSTYGSPLHF. The CDR3 coding sequence is TGTGCCAGCAGTGACACGGGTCACAGTACCTACGGGTCACCCCTCCACTTT.

The count of this clone is one. The chain combines TRBV7-9 with TRBJ2-7; 9 positions match TRBD1. Trimming at V came to 10 bases and at J to 3 bases, leaving 1 base not matched to a gene. The CDR3 is 11 residues long. Germline V lookup: CDR1 SEHNR, CDR2 FQNEAQ (reference sequence). The CDR3 DNA follows: TGTGCCACGGGACAGGGCTACGAGCAGTACTTC. Protein product: CATGQGYEQYF.

The chain carries TRBV15 and TRBJ2-5; D not certain. Per the germline V gene, CDR1 is LNHNV and CDR2 is YYDKDF (reference sequence). The germline V and J ends were trimmed by 5 bases and 0 bases, with 7 bases remaining between them. The CDR3 consists of 13 residues. The CDR3 sequence: CATSSSDQETQYF. For the CDR3, the DNA is TGTGCCACCAGCTCGTCCGACCAAGAGACCCAGTACTTC.

Concerning this clone: Other DNA sequences in this sample translate to the same CDR3. V gene TRBV7-2 combines with J gene TRBJ1-6, with a tentative D call TRBD1 (5 bases). The CDR3 extends over 13 amino acids. Deletions cut 4 bases from V and 7 bases from J, with 8 bases between. CDR1 and CDR2 (germline): SGHTA, FQGNSA. The CDR3 bases are TGTGCCAGCAGCTCAAACAGGAATTCACCCCTCCACTTT. Amino acids: CASSSNRNSPLHF. Full variable domain (missing parts from reference TRBV7-2 and TRBJ1-6): GAGVSQSPSNKVTEKGKDVELRCDPISGHTALYWYRQSLGQGLEFLIYFQGNSAPDKSGLPSDRFSAERTGGSVSTLTIQRTQQEDSAVYLCASSSNRNSPLHFGNGTRLTVT.

This clone occurred many times. The chain recombines TRBV19 with TRBJ1-1, with D uncertain. The CDR3 is made up of 15 amino acids. The V and J ends lost 5 bases and 1 base respectively, with 14 bases between them. CDR1 is LNHDA and CDR2 is SQIVND in the germline V gene (reference sequence). CDR3 region: CASSARRLRNTEAFF. CDR3 bases: TGTGCCAGTAGTGCCCGCCGACTTCGGAACACTGAAGCTTTCTTT.

CDR3 amino acids: CASSLIGSRTAKQYTQYF. The CDR3 DNA follows: TGTGCCAGCAGCTTAATAGGATCGCGAACAGCGAAGCAATATACGCAGTATTTT. The chain is built from TRBV7-3 and TRBJ2-3; D remains ambiguous. The CDR3 contains 18 residues. CDR1 SGHTA and CDR2 FQGTGA come from the germline V gene. With 1 base removed from V and 7 bases from J, the gap between germline ends came to 24 bases.

The rearrangement joins TRBV7-9 to TRBJ2-2; D not certain. Germline CDR1 reads SEHNR; CDR2 reads FQNEAQ (reference sequence). This CDR3 contains 14 residues. V was clipped by 0 bases and J by 6 bases, with 8 bases between them. CDR3 loop: CASSLARKAGELFF. As DNA, the CDR3 is TGTGCCAGCAGCTTAGCGCGGAAGGCCGGGGAGCTGTTTTTT.

In its sample, this clone is medium-sized. The chain combines TRBV9 with TRBJ1-3; maybe TRBD1 (6 bases). CDR1 is SGDLS, CDR2 YYNGEE, per germline. This CDR3 is 15 amino acids long. The V and J ends lost 3 bases and 2 bases respectively, with 12 bases between them. Here the CDR3 reads CASSGGQSAGNTIYF. The CDR3 nucleotides are TGTGCCAGCAGCGGTGGACAGTCAGCTGGAAACACCATATATTTT.

The V gene is TRBV7-2, the J gene TRBJ1-5; D uncertain. Germline CDR1 reads SGHTA; CDR2 reads FQGNSA. The CDR3 contains 13 residues. V dropped 4 bases and J dropped 6 bases, with 10 bases sitting between them. The CDR3 bases are TGTGCCAGCAGCTGGGCCCGGGTTCAGCCCCAGCATTTT. Its translation: CASSWARVQPQHF.

The rearrangement uses TRBV7-2 and TRBJ2-6; D call uncertain. Germline loops: CDR1 SGHTA, CDR2 FQGNSA. This CDR3 is built from 14 residues. Trimming cost V 2 bases and J 4 bases, with 6 bases left between them. The CDR3 loop reads CASSLSSGANVLTF. Here the CDR3 DNA reads TGTGCCAGCAGCTTATCGTCCGGGGCCAACGTCCTGACTTTC.

This chain uses TRBV10-3 with TRBJ2-2; 11 positions match TRBD1. Unmatched junction bases numbered 7, after V lost 3 bases and J lost 1 base. Germline V gives CDR1 ENHRY, CDR2 SYGVKD. This CDR3 has 18 amino acids. This CDR3 reads CAISDGGTGGRNTGELFF. The CDR3 bases are TGTGCCATCAGTGATGGGGGGACAGGGGGTAGGAACACCGGGGAGCTGTTTTTT.

The chain carries TRBV27 and TRBJ1-1, with no clear D. Germline V lookup: CDR1 MNHEY, CDR2 SMNVEV (reference sequence). CDR3 size: 13 residues. Trimming left V 1 base short and J 2 bases short, with 5 bases between. CDR3 sequence: CASSLLTNTEAFF. The CDR3 region has the DNA TGTGCCAGCAGTTTATTGACAAACACTGAAGCTTTCTTT.

The chain joins TRBV18 to TRBJ2-2; D gene ambiguous. Germline loops: CDR1 KGHSH, CDR2 LQKENI. The CDR3 length is 12 residues. Trimming stripped 4 bases from V and 4 bases from J, with 4 bases between. Here the CDR3 DNA reads TGTGCCAGCTCACGCGGCACCGGGGAGCTGTTTTTT. Its protein is CASSRGTGELFF.

V usage is TRBV5-1 and J usage is TRBJ2-3; TRBD2 matches 8 bases. V dropped 1 base and J dropped 1; count of bases not matched to a gene: 2. Germline values: CDR1 SGHRS, CDR2 YFSETQ. The CDR3 is 15 amino acids. The CDR3 protein is CASSLPAGGTDTQYF. The DNA for the CDR3 is TGCGCCAGCAGCTTGCCAGCGGGGGGCACAGATACGCAGTATTTT.

A single count supports this clone. The chain has TRBV27 and TRBJ1-4; D remains ambiguous. Trimming left V 2 bases short and J 4 bases short, with 5 bases between. The CDR3 has 13 amino acids. Germline V CDR1 and CDR2: MNHEY, SMNVEV (reference sequence). CDR3 bases: TGTGCCAGCAGTTTAGATTATAATGAAAAACTGTTTTTT. Translated, it gives CASSLDYNEKLFF. Supplemented by reference TRBV27 and TRBJ1-4, the full variable domain reads EAQVTQNPRYLITVTGKKLTVTCSQNMNHEYMSWYRQDPGLGLRQIYYSMNVEVTDKGDVPEGYKVSRKEKRNFPLILESPSPNQTSLYFCASSLDYNEKLFFGSGTQLSVL.

The rearrangement links TRBV6-6 to TRBJ1-5; D may be TRBD1 (6 bases). V was shortened by 10 bases and J by 8 bases, with 24 bases between the two germline ends. CDR1 and CDR2 (germline): MNHNY, SVGAGI (reference sequence). The CDR3 has 15 residues. CDR3 region: CATCDDGGRSEPQHF. The DNA of the CDR3 is TGTGCCACATGTGACGACGGGGGGCGGAGTGAGCCCCAGCATTTT.

The chain couples TRBV5-4 to TRBJ1-1, with D maybe TRBD1 (5 bases). The germline V gene has CDR1 SGHNT and CDR2 YYREEE (reference sequence). This CDR3 has 14 residues. Deletions cut 4 bases from V and 3 bases from J, with 13 bases between. In DNA, the CDR3 is TGTGCCAGCAGCCCCGACGGCAGGGACACTGAAGCTTTCTTT. Protein product: CASSPDGRDTEAFF.

The rearrangement links TRBV6-1 to TRBJ1-5, with TRBD1 matching 7 bases. The germline CDR1 and CDR2 sequences are MNHNS and SASEGT. The CDR3 contains 15 residues. After removal of 5 bases from V and 9 bases from J, the junction contained 13 bases not matched to a gene. This CDR3 reads CASSSRQGGGRPQHF. The CDR3 DNA sequence: TGTGCCAGCAGTTCCCGACAGGGTGGGGGGCGGCCCCAGCATTTT.

The chain has TRBV7-8 and TRBJ2-3; no definite D call. This CDR3 is 12 amino acids long. CDR1 and CDR2 (germline): SGHVS, FQNEAQ. V lost 6 bases to trimming and J lost 6 bases, with 10 bases between them. CDR3 sequence reads: CASSPHEDTQYF. DNA for the CDR3: TGTGCCAGCAGTCCCCATGAGGATACGCAGTATTTT.

The V gene is TRBV18, the J gene TRBJ2-1; 7 bases match TRBD1. V lost 4 bases and J lost 4; bases outside the gene matches: 7. The CDR3 length is 15 residues. In germline, CDR1 is KGHSH, CDR2 LQKENI. DNA for the CDR3: TGTGCCAGCTCACGTACAGGGGACGGTTACAATGAGCAGTTCTTC. Translated, it gives CASSRTGDGYNEQFF.

This rearrangement joins TRBV5-1 to TRBJ1-1; 7 nucleotides agree with TRBD1. Trimming cost V 4 bases and J 5 bases; bases outside gene matches: 2. The CDR3 covers 12 residues. Germline assignment: CDR1 SGHRS and CDR2 YFSETQ. The CDR3 nucleotides read TGCGCCAGCAGCCCGGGACAGACTGAAGCTTTCTTT. The encoded protein is CASSPGQTEAFF. Full variable domain (missing parts from reference TRBV5-1 and TRBJ1-1): KAGVTQTPRYLIKTRGQQVTLSCSPISGHRSVSWYQQTPGQGLQFLFEYFSETQRNKGNFPGRFSGRQFSNSRSEMNVSTLELGDSALYLCASSPGQTEAFFGQGTRLTVV.

This chain's CDR3 is CASSYWGDGVGYGYTF. The CDR3 bases are TGTGCCAGCAGTTACTGGGGGGACGGCGTAGGCTATGGCTACACCTTC. V and J are TRBV6-5 and TRBJ1-2; D may be TRBD1 (5 bases). The V and J ends lost 1 base and 4 bases respectively, with 16 bases between them. This CDR3 comprises 16 residues. The germline V gene encodes CDR1 MNHEY and CDR2 SVGAGI.

The chain uses TRBV18 and TRBJ1-2; the D is unclear. Germline V gives CDR1 KGHSH, CDR2 LQKENI. This CDR3 has 13 residues. V shed 3 bases and J shed 7 bases, with 12 bases lying between them. For the CDR3, the DNA is TGTGCCAGCTCACCCGAGACCTCTGGTGGCTACACCTTC. It is translated as CASSPETSGGYTF.

The chain employs TRBV6-6 and TRBJ1-6; D might be TRBD1 (6 bases). The germline V gene encodes CDR1 MNHNY and CDR2 SVGAGI (reference sequence). There are 14 residues in the CDR3. V shed 2 bases and J shed 8 bases, with 10 bases lying between them. DNA for the CDR3: TGTGCCAGCAGTTACGGGGGCATAGATTCACCCCTCCACTTT. Encoded protein: CASSYGGIDSPLHF.

In this sample, this clone turned up a few times. This rearrangement joins TRBV5-1 to TRBJ1-2; 7 nucleotides match TRBD1. Trimming cost V 4 bases and J 7 bases; bases outside gene matches: 10. The CDR3 has 14 residues. Germline V gene data show CDR1 as SGHRS and CDR2 as YFSETQ. CDR3 sequence reads: CASSPGQAGPGYTF. The CDR3 nucleotides are TGCGCCAGCAGCCCCGGACAGGCGGGACCTGGCTACACCTTC.

The J gene is TRBJ1-1, the V gene TRBV7-8; D is undetermined. The CDR3 sequence is 15 residues long. Germline lookup yields CDR1 SGHVS and CDR2 FQNEAQ. V was trimmed by 1 base and J by 3 bases, leaving 12 bases between them. CDR3 DNA sequence: TGTGCCAGCAGCTTAGAGGGAGGAGGGTACACTGAAGCTTTCTTT. Protein sequence: CASSLEGGGYTEAFF.

The chain combines TRBV5-1 with TRBJ1-1; D unresolved. V was trimmed by 0 bases and J by 1 base, leaving 7 bases between them. The length of the CDR3 is 14 residues. Germline CDR1 and CDR2: SGHRS and YFSETQ. The CDR3 spells CASSLGHGNTEAFF. The CDR3, as DNA: TGCGCCAGCAGCTTGGGACACGGGAACACTGAAGCTTTCTTT. Together with reference TRBV5-1 and TRBJ1-1, the CDR3 gives the full variable domain: KAGVTQTPRYLIKTRGQQVTLSCSPISGHRSVSWYQQTPGQGLQFLFEYFSETQRNKGNFPGRFSGRQFSNSRSEMNVSTLELGDSALYLCASSLGHGNTEAFFGQGTRLTVV.